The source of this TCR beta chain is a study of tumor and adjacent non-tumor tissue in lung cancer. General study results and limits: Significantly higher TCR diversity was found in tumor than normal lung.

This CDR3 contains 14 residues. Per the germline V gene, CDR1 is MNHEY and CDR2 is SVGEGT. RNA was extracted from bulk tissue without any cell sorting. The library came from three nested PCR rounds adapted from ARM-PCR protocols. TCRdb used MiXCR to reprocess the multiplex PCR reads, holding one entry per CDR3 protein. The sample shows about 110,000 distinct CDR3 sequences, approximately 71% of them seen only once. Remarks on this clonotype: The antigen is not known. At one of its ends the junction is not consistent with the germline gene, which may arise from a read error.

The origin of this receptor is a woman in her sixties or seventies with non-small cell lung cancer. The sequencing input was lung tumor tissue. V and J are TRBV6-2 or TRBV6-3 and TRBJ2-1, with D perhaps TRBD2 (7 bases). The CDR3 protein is CASRDPGGVDEQFF. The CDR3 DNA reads TGTGCCAGCAGGGATCCGGGGGGCGTGGATGAGCAATTCTTC.